This TCR beta chain stems from a study of cytomegalovirus exposure and HLA in healthy donors. Amplification used 60 Vbeta primers and 13 Jbeta primers. The method was immunoSEQ multiplex PCR; TCRdb's version includes in-frame clones alone and lacks a portion of them. The sample has 150,000 to 200,000 clones; nearly 80% are singletons. The specimen sequenced was PBMCs. The origin of this receptor is a woman aged 40 to 55 in good health and CMV-seronegative.

This CDR3 is CASSVATRAPNTGELFF. The CDR3 DNA follows: TGTGCCAGCAGCGTAGCTACGAGGGCACCGAACACCGGGGAGCTGTTTTTT. The chain has TRBV9 and TRBJ2-2; the D gene is possibly TRBD2 (5 bases). Germline V CDR1 and CDR2: SGDLS, YYNGEE. Trimming removed 0 bases from V and 0 bases from J, with 12 bases in between. This CDR3 has 17 amino acids.